A selection of T cell receptor beta chains follows, all from one sample in a study of control samples from healthy donors and cancer patients. The data were produced by immunoSEQ multiplex PCR, yet TCRdb's version contains in-frame clones alone and is incomplete. The sample contains around 59,000 clones, more than 85% of which appear only once. Input material: PBMCs. All receptors derive from a man in his forties with colorectal cancer. Both conserved end residues are part of each CDR3. D genes are given only for firm matches. Clone size is given for some rows only: seen once, a few or many times, or a class if the clone is expanded.

size	D	J	V	CDR3	DNA
-	-	TRBJ1-1	TRBV2	CASSIYRAEAFF	TGTGCCAGCAGTATTTACAGGGCTGAAGCTTTCTTT
-	TRBD1	TRBJ2-1	TRBV24-1	CATSPSGTGYNEQFF	TGTGCCACCAGTCCCTCAGGGACAGGGTACAATGAGCAGTTCTTC
few	TRBD1	TRBJ2-7	TRBV19	CASSTMDRDTSEQYF	TGTGCCAGTAGTACTATGGACAGGGATACCAGCGAGCAGTACTTC
few	TRBD1	TRBJ1-2	TRBV24-1	CATSDLTGTGGYGYTF	TGTGCCACCAGTGACCTGACAGGGACAGGGGGTTATGGCTACACCTTC
-	TRBD1	TRBJ1-1	TRBV6-1	CASSDPTGGTAEAFF	TGTGCCAGCAGTGACCCAACAGGGGGGACGGCCGAAGCTTTCTTT
-	TRBD2	TRBJ2-1	TRBV7-2	CASSSGLASHNEQFF	TGTGCCAGCAGCTCGGGACTAGCGTCACACAATGAGCAGTTCTTC
-	-	TRBJ1-1	TRBV5-1	CASSFSQGGTEAFF	TGCGCCAGCAGCTTCAGCCAGGGTGGCACTGAAGCTTTCTTT
-	-	TRBJ2-3	TRBV12-3/TRBV12-4	CASTPKDTQYF	TGTGCCAGCACCCCAAAGGATACGCAGTATTTT
-	-	TRBJ1-1	TRBV30	CAWRRRATLNTEAFF	TGTGCCTGGAGACGGAGGGCCACCTTGAACACTGAAGCTTTCTTT
once	-	TRBJ1-3	TRBV5-8	CASSLAGWRGNTIYF	TGTGCCAGCAGCTTGGCTGGTTGGAGGGGAAACACCATATATTTT
once	TRBD1	TRBJ1-4	TRBV2	CASSPRTPGTGGEKLFF	TGTGCCAGCAGTCCAAGAACCCCAGGGACAGGCGGTGAAAAACTGTTTTTT
-	-	TRBJ1-1	TRBV30	CAWSRGMGTEAFF	TGTGCCTGGAGTCGGGGAATGGGCACTGAAGCTTTCTTT
-	-	TRBJ2-7	TRBV19	CASSTQGQFYEQYF	TGTGCCAGTAGTACCCAAGGACAATTCTACGAGCAGTACTTC
-	-	TRBJ2-5	TRBV11-2	CASSEGVQETQYF	TGTGCCAGCAGCGAGGGGGTTCAAGAGACCCAGTACTTC
once	-	TRBJ2-1	TRBV19	CASSPEGDNEQFF	TGTGCCAGTAGTCCCGAAGGGGACAATGAGCAGTTCTTC
-	TRBD2	TRBJ2-1	TRBV2	CASSMAAGRNEQFF	TGTGCCAGCAGTATGGCAGCGGGGAGGAATGAGCAGTTCTTC
-	TRBD1	TRBJ1-2	TRBV6-5	CASSLGQNYGYTF	TGTGCCAGCAGTTTGGGACAGAACTATGGCTACACCTTC
-	TRBD1	TRBJ1-6	TRBV24-1	CATSRQGDSPLHF	TGTGCCACCTCACGCCAGGGGGATTCACCCCTCCACTTT
-	TRBD1	TRBJ2-5	TRBV11-2	CASSLRTGRETQYF	TGTGCCAGCAGCTTAAGGACAGGACGGGAGACCCAGTACTTC
-	-	TRBJ1-1	TRBV12-3/TRBV12-4	CASSINWAEAFF	TGTGCCAGCAGTATAAATTGGGCTGAAGCTTTCTTT
-	-	TRBJ2-2	TRBV2	CASSEQGKITGELFF	TGTGCCAGCAGTGAACAGGGAAAGATCACCGGGGAGCTGTTTTTT
-	-	TRBJ1-1	TRBV5-1	CASSSGTLNTEAFF	TGCGCCAGCAGCTCGGGGACTCTGAACACTGAAGCTTTCTTT
-	-	TRBJ1-2	TRBV6-5	CASRTTGNSYGYTF	TGTGCCAGCAGAACGACAGGAAACTCTTATGGCTACACCTTC
-	-	TRBJ2-1	TRBV5-6	CASTWGRSEQFF	TGTGCCAGCACCTGGGGACGGAGTGAGCAGTTCTTC
-	-	TRBJ2-5	TRBV18	CASSPYRETQYF	TGTGCCAGCTCACCTTATCGGGAGACCCAGTACTTC
-	-	TRBJ2-7	TRBV19	CASSITGTPYEQYF	TGTGCCAGTAGTATAACCGGGACCCCCTACGAGCAGTACTTC
-	TRBD1	TRBJ2-1	TRBV5-5	CASSLQGTGGNEQFF	TGTGCCAGCAGCTTGCAGGGGACAGGGGGCAATGAGCAGTTCTTC
-	TRBD1	TRBJ1-5	TRBV5-8	CASSGDRGGYQPQHF	TGTGCCAGCAGCGGGGACAGGGGGGGTTATCAGCCCCAGCATTTT
-	TRBD1	TRBJ2-1	TRBV6-6	CASSPSDRDYNEQFF	TGTGCCAGCAGTCCTTCGGACAGGGACTACAATGAGCAGTTCTTC
once	-	TRBJ1-2	TRBV2	CATYPVGEADYGYTF	TGTGCCACCTACCCGGTAGGGGAGGCCGACTATGGCTACACCTTC
-	TRBD1	TRBJ2-1	TRBV27	CASSASGTGSEQFF	TGTGCCAGCAGTGCCTCCGGGACAGGGAGTGAGCAGTTCTTC
-	TRBD1	TRBJ2-7	TRBV5-6	CASSRYSGTEYF	TGTGCCAGCAGCCGATACTCGGGGACAGAATACTTC
-	-	TRBJ1-4	TRBV5-1	CASSFGPPEKLFF	TGCGCCAGCAGCTTCGGACCGCCTGAAAAACTGTTTTTT